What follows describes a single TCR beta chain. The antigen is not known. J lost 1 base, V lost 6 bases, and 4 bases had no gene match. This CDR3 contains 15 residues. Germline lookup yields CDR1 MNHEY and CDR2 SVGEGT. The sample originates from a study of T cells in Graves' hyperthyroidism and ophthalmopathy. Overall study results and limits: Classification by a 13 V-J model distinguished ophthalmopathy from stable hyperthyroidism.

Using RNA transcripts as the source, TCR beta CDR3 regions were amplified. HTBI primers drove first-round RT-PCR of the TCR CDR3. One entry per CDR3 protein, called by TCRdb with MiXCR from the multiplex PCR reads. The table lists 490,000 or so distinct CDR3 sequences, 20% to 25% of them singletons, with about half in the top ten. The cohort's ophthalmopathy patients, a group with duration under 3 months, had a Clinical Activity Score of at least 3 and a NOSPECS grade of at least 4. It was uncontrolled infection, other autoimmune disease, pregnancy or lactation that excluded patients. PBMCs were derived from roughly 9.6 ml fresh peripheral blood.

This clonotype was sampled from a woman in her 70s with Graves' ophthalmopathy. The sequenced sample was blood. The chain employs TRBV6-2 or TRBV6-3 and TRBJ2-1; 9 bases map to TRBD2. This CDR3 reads CASSPSGKSYNEQFF. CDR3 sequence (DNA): TGTGCCAGCAGCCCTAGCGGGAAGTCCTACAATGAGCAGTTCTTC.